A selection of T cell receptor beta chains follows, all from one sample in a study of T-cell memory formation after mild COVID-19. In TCRdb, the 5' RACE reads were re-called with MiXCR into one record per CDR3 protein. The table records approximately 580,000 distinct CDR3 sequences, around 21% of them present only once. Sequenced input: PBMCs or a T cell subset sorted from them (not recorded which). The origin of the receptors is an adult woman who had mild COVID-19 (a few samples of this study predate the infection). Cell type and time point are not known. The CDR3 runs from the conserved cysteine through the conserved F or W. The D gene is left open where the match is weak. For some rows the clone size is stated as once, few or many, or as a class when expanded; others skip it.

CDR3aa: CASSADWDTEAFF
CDR3nt: TGTGCCAGCAGCGCCGACTGGGACACTGAAGCTTTCTTT
d_gene: .
j_gene: TRBJ1-1
len: 13
v_gene: TRBV6-6
abundance: .

CDR3aa: CSVEDMGLAGVPDTQYF
CDR3nt: TGCAGCGTTGAAGATATGGGACTAGCGGGAGTTCCAGATACGCAGTATTTT
d_gene: TRBD2
j_gene: TRBJ2-3
len: 17
v_gene: TRBV29-1
abundance: .

CDR3aa: CASSRSYSGANVLTF
CDR3nt: TGTGCCAGCTCACGATCCTACTCTGGGGCCAACGTCCTGACTTTC
d_gene: .
j_gene: TRBJ2-6
len: 15
v_gene: TRBV7-9
abundance: few

CDR3aa: CASSQRPGHANEKLFF
CDR3nt: TGCGCCAGCAGCCAGAGACCGGGACATGCTAATGAAAAACTGTTTTTT
d_gene: .
j_gene: TRBJ1-4
len: 16
v_gene: TRBV4-3
abundance: .

CDR3aa: CATSDSVLAGSGELFF
CDR3nt: TGTGCCACCAGTGACTCGGTCTTGGCTGGGTCCGGGGAGCTGTTTTTT
d_gene: .
j_gene: TRBJ2-2
len: 16
v_gene: TRBV24-1
abundance: .

CDR3aa: CASSHHRASYNEQFF
CDR3nt: TGTGCCAGCAGCCACCATAGGGCCTCCTACAATGAGCAGTTCTTC
d_gene: .
j_gene: TRBJ2-1
len: 15
v_gene: TRBV11-2
abundance: many

CDR3aa: CAISSSGTGGSYNEQFF
CDR3nt: TGTGCCATCAGTTCCTCCGGGACAGGGGGCTCCTACAATGAGCAGTTCTTC
d_gene: TRBD1
j_gene: TRBJ2-1
len: 17
v_gene: TRBV10-3
abundance: few

CDR3aa: CASSQDPIGDLNTEAFF
CDR3nt: TGTGCCAGCAGCCAAGACCCCATTGGGGACCTGAACACTGAAGCTTTCTTT
d_gene: .
j_gene: TRBJ1-1
len: 17
v_gene: TRBV7-3
abundance: .

CDR3aa: CASSIYSTGVSPLHF
CDR3nt: TGTGCCAGTAGTATCTACTCGACAGGGGTTTCACCCCTCCACTTT
d_gene: TRBD1
j_gene: TRBJ1-6
len: 15
v_gene: TRBV19
abundance: .

CDR3aa: CASSLAATSGYNEQFF
CDR3nt: TGCGCCAGCAGCTTGGCCGCCACTAGCGGCTACAATGAGCAGTTCTTC
d_gene: TRBD2
j_gene: TRBJ2-1
len: 16
v_gene: TRBV5-1
abundance: few

CDR3aa: CASSRSPGQGTDTQYF
CDR3nt: TGCGCCAGCAGCCGGTCCCCGGGACAGGGTACCGATACGCAGTATTTT
d_gene: TRBD1
j_gene: TRBJ2-3
len: 16
v_gene: TRBV5-1
abundance: few

CDR3aa: CASSLAGAPGETQYF
CDR3nt: TGCGCCAGCAGCTTGGCCGGTGCACCAGGAGAGACCCAGTACTTC
d_gene: .
j_gene: TRBJ2-5
len: 15
v_gene: TRBV5-1
abundance: .

CDR3aa: CSARPTLRGSSYNEQFF
CDR3nt: TGCAGTGCTAGACCAACCCTAAGGGGTAGCTCCTACAATGAGCAGTTCTTC
d_gene: .
j_gene: TRBJ2-1
len: 17
v_gene: TRBV20-1
abundance: few

CDR3aa: CASSTGEKETQYF
CDR3nt: TGTGCCAGCAGTACAGGGGAAAAAGAGACCCAGTACTTC
d_gene: TRBD1
j_gene: TRBJ2-5
len: 13
v_gene: TRBV12-3/TRBV12-4
abundance: few

CDR3aa: CASSNRLAASTDTQYF
CDR3nt: TGTGCCAGCAGTAACCGACTAGCGGCTAGCACAGATACGCAGTATTTT
d_gene: TRBD2
j_gene: TRBJ2-3
len: 16
v_gene: TRBV2
abundance: .

CDR3aa: CASSLVRQTTEAFF
CDR3nt: TGTGCCAGCAGCTTAGTCCGGCAGACCACTGAAGCTTTCTTT
d_gene: .
j_gene: TRBJ1-1
len: 14
v_gene: TRBV7-2
abundance: few

CDR3aa: CASSYRESHQPQHF
CDR3nt: TGTGCCAGCAGTTACCGGGAGTCCCATCAGCCCCAGCATTTT
d_gene: .
j_gene: TRBJ1-5
len: 14
v_gene: TRBV12-3/TRBV12-4
abundance: few

CDR3aa: CSASGQRNTGELFF
CDR3nt: TGCAGTGCTAGTGGACAGAGGAACACCGGGGAGCTGTTTTTT
d_gene: .
j_gene: TRBJ2-2
len: 14
v_gene: TRBV20-1
abundance: few

CDR3aa: CASSRDRGPQDTQYF
CDR3nt: TGTGCCAGCAGCCGGGACAGGGGACCACAAGATACGCAGTATTTT
d_gene: TRBD1
j_gene: TRBJ2-3
len: 15
v_gene: TRBV6-5
abundance: few

CDR3aa: CASSSSGQGWNEKLFF
CDR3nt: TGTGCCAGCAGCTCCTCGGGACAGGGATGGAATGAAAAACTGTTTTTT
d_gene: TRBD1
j_gene: TRBJ1-4
len: 16
v_gene: TRBV7-2
abundance: few

CDR3aa: CASSPGGAVGNTIYF
CDR3nt: TGTGCTAGCAGCCCAGGAGGGGCGGTCGGAAACACCATATATTTT
d_gene: .
j_gene: TRBJ1-3
len: 15
v_gene: TRBV7-7
abundance: .

CDR3aa: CSARDRGGAGEKLFF
CDR3nt: TGCAGTGCTAGAGATCGAGGGGGAGCAGGGGAAAAACTGTTTTTT
d_gene: .
j_gene: TRBJ1-4
len: 15
v_gene: TRBV20-1
abundance: .

CDR3aa: CAVSTLYNEQFF
CDR3nt: TGTGCAGTCTCAACACTGTACAATGAGCAGTTCTTC
d_gene: .
j_gene: TRBJ2-1
len: 12
v_gene: TRBV24-1
abundance: .